Presented here are 19 T cell receptor beta chains from one specimen sequenced in a study of regulatory T cells in long-lasting Graves disease. Indicated time point: persistent/refractory GD, antithyroid drugs over 5 years with positive TRAb. The TCR library was prepared using RNA isolated from PBMCs. CDR3 regions were amplified by Arm-PCR using iRepertoire HTBI primers to build TCR beta libraries. MiXCR, applied by TCRdb to the multiplex PCR reads, yields one record per CDR3 protein. The sample consists of about 290,000 distinct CDR3 sequences, 20% to 25% of them appearing once. Sequenced here: peripheral blood mononuclear cells (PBMCs), sampled when the disease was refractory, from a patient treated with antithyroid drugs. Receptors originate from a female donor with Graves disease.

The chain recombines TRBV30 with TRBJ1-2; D perhaps matches TRBD1 (5 bases). The germline V gene encodes CDR1 GTSNPN and CDR2 SVGIG (reference sequence). V lost 7 bases, J lost 7 bases, and 19 bases lay in between. The CDR3 length is 13 residues. CDR3 loop: CASIRDSGRGYTF. The CDR3, as DNA: TGTGCCTCGATCCGGGACTCCGGACGTGGCTACACCTTC.

Ten or more counts support this clonotype. The V gene is TRBV2, the J gene TRBJ2-7; D is possibly TRBD2 (5 bases). The CDR3 covers 13 residues. CDR1 SNHLY and CDR2 FYNNEI come from the germline V gene. Trimming left V 7 bases short and J 3 bases short, with 13 bases between. Written as DNA, the CDR3 is TGTGCCAGCAAGGGAACGGAGGACTACGAGCAGTACTTC. Amino acids: CASKGTEDYEQYF.

In its sample, this clonotype was seen many times. This rearrangement joins TRBV2 to TRBJ1-1, with D unclear. This CDR3 spans 17 amino acids. The V gene's germline CDR1 is SNHLY and CDR2 FYNNEI. Trimming removed 0 bases from V and 0 bases from J, with 14 bases in between. The CDR3 region is CASSEALNRQLNTEAFF. The CDR3 DNA follows: TGTGCCAGCAGTGAAGCGCTTAACCGGCAGTTGAACACTGAAGCTTTCTTT. The variable domain in full, with the rest retrieved from reference TRBV2 and TRBJ1-1, is EPEVTQTPSHQVTQMGQEVILRCVPISNHLYFYWYRQILGQKVEFLVSFYNNEISEKSEIFDDQFSVERPDGSNFTLKIRSTKLEDSAMYFCASSEALNRQLNTEAFFGQGTRLTVV.

Concerning this clonotype: One end of the junction does not line up with germline, which may come from a read error. This chain uses TRBV19 with TRBJ2-1, with 11 bases matching TRBD2. This CDR3 comprises 17 residues. Per the germline V gene, CDR1 is LNHDA and CDR2 is SQIVND (reference sequence). The CDR3 loop is CACSITSGRHSYNEQFF. Here the CDR3 DNA reads TGTGCCTGTAGTATAACTAGCGGGAGACACTCCTACAATGAGCAGTTCTTC.

V usage is TRBV11-2 and J usage is TRBJ2-1; D gene ambiguous. V lost 1 base, J lost 9 bases, and 7 bases lay in between. This CDR3 spans 12 amino acids. Germline values: CDR1 SGHAT, CDR2 FQNNGV. CDR3 in amino acids: CASSLVGREQFF. The CDR3, as DNA: TGTGCCAGCAGCTTAGTCGGGCGTGAGCAGTTCTTC.

J is TRBJ2-7 and V is TRBV15; the match to TRBD2 covers 12 bases. V shed 3 bases and J 4 bases; nucleotides not matched to a gene: 7. Germline loops: CDR1 LNHNV, CDR2 YYDKDF (reference sequence). This CDR3 spans 16 amino acids. DNA for the CDR3: TGTGCCACCAGCAGCGGAGGACTAGCGGGATCGTACGAGCAGTACTTC. Translated, it gives CATSSGGLAGSYEQYF.

The chain is built from TRBV9 and TRBJ2-5, with TRBD2 matching 8 bases. Germline CDR1 reads SGDLS; CDR2 reads YYNGEE. The trim removed 5 bases at V and 4 bases at J, leaving 22 bases unmatched. CDR3 length equals 19 residues. This CDR3 is CASSKEVGLVGGRGETQYF. CDR3 DNA sequence: TGTGCCAGCAGTAAGGAAGTGGGACTAGTGGGAGGCAGGGGAGAGACCCAGTACTTC. Drawing the rest from reference TRBV9 and TRBJ2-5, the complete variable domain is DSGVTQTPKHLITATGQRVTLRCSPRSGDLSVYWYQQSLDQGLQFLIQYYNGEERAKGNILERFSAQQFPDLHSELNLSSLELGDSALYFCASSKEVGLVGGRGETQYFGPGTRLLVL.

Many counts were recorded for this clonotype. The rearrangement uses TRBV28 and TRBJ1-5, with D possibly TRBD1 on 6 matching bases. CDR1 is MDHEN, CDR2 SYDVKM, per germline. This CDR3 comprises 14 residues. Trimming pared 6 bases from V and 5 bases from J, leaving 14 bases between. In DNA form, the CDR3 reads TGTGCCAGCAGCCCCGGGACAAATTATCAGCCCCAGCATTTT. As protein: CASSPGTNYQPQHF.

This chain joins TRBV4-2 and TRBJ2-2, with a tentative D call TRBD1 (6 bases). The V gene lost 4 bases and the J gene lost 1 base, with 16 bases spanning the gap. The CDR3 contains 17 residues. Germline V lookup: CDR1 LGHNA, CDR2 YNFKEQ. The CDR3 loop reads CASSRDKLTGNTGELFF. The CDR3 coding sequence is TGTGCCAGCAGCCGAGACAAATTGACAGGGAACACCGGGGAGCTGTTTTTT.

Written as DNA, the CDR3 is TGTGCCAGTAGTATAACGGTAGCAGTTTTTGGCTACACCTTC. As protein: CASSITVAVFGYTF. J is TRBJ1-2 and V is TRBV19; D gene uncertain. V was trimmed by 2 bases and J by 7 bases, leaving 14 bases between them. There are 14 residues in the CDR3. CDR1 and CDR2 from the germline V gene are LNHDA and SQIVND (reference sequence).

This clonotype came up many times. The chain joins TRBV11-2 to TRBJ2-2; 9 bases align to TRBD2. The CDR3 loop spans 13 amino acids. With V trimmed by 7 bases and J by 4 bases, 1 base remained unmatched. The germline V gene has CDR1 SGHAT and CDR2 FQNNGV. The DNA for the CDR3 is TGTGCCAGCAAGCGGGAGGTCACCGGGGAGCTGTTTTTT. It translates to CASKREVTGELFF.

This clonotype showed up just a few times. The chain employs TRBV20-1 and TRBJ1-1, with 7 bases matching TRBD1. Germline loops: CDR1 DFQATT, CDR2 SNEGSKA (reference sequence). This CDR3 comprises 14 residues. V trimming: 0 bases; J trimming: 7 bases; junction bases outside the gene matches: 8. The CDR3 DNA reads TGCAGTGCTAGAGATCCGGGACAGTCCGTTGAAGCTTTCTTT. It encodes CSARDPGQSVEAFF.

This clonotype was found a few times. The chain has TRBV20-1 and TRBJ2-7; 8 nucleotides line up with TRBD2. Trimming cost V 0 bases and J 3 bases; bases outside gene matches: 7. CDR1 DFQATT and CDR2 SNEGSKA come from the germline V gene (reference sequence). The CDR3 extends over 15 amino acids. CDR3 DNA: TGCAGTGCTAGAGATCGGGAGGGATCCCTCTACGAGCAGTACTTC. Translating it yields CSARDREGSLYEQYF.

This sequence joins TRBV27 and TRBJ2-7; TRBD2 matches at 7 bases. Losses at the gene ends were 7 bases for V and 6 bases for J; bases not matched to a gene: 18. CDR3 length: 16 residues. Germline values: CDR1 MNHEY, CDR2 SMNVEV (reference sequence). Here the CDR3 DNA reads TGTGCCAGCACCCGCTTTACTAGCGCCTTGACCTGCGAGCAGTACTTC. Its protein product is CASTRFTSALTCEQYF.

The chain uses TRBV11-2 and TRBJ2-3; D is perhaps TRBD2 (5 bases). CDR3 size: 14 residues. V was trimmed by 6 bases and J by 0 bases, leaving 10 bases between them. CDR1 is SGHAT and CDR2 is FQNNGV in the germline V gene. The CDR3 sequence: CASSQLVSTDTQYF. DNA for the CDR3: TGTGCCAGCAGTCAACTAGTAAGCACAGATACGCAGTATTTT.

The chain combines TRBV19 with TRBJ2-5, with D unclear. Germline CDR1 reads LNHDA; CDR2 reads SQIVND (reference sequence). CDR3 length equals 16 residues. V lost 5 bases and J 3 bases, leaving 19 bases between the germline ends. CDR3 in DNA: TGTGCCAGTAGTCCCCCTGGAGTGTTTTTAGAAGAGACCCAGTACTTC. Encoded protein: CASSPPGVFLEETQYF.

This clonotype has only a few counts. Written as DNA, the CDR3 is TGCAGTGCTAGGGCCGCTGGGACAGGGGGTTGGGGCTACACCTTC. Amino acids: CSARAAGTGGWGYTF. The chain has TRBV20-1 and TRBJ1-2; 11 bases map to TRBD1. CDR1 and CDR2 from the germline V gene are DFQATT and SNEGSKA (reference sequence). This CDR3 region has 15 residues. The J segment lost 8 bases and the V segment lost 3 bases, leaving 11 bases of the junction unmatched.

This clonotype was picked up a small number of times. The V call is TRBV10-3, the J call TRBJ2-5; TRBD2 matches 9 bases. The CDR3 has 14 amino acids. V shed 8 bases, J shed 0 bases, and the junction held 4 bases outside the gene matches. Germline CDR1 ENHRY, CDR2 SYGVKD. The CDR3 sequence is CAIRPSGDQETQYF. As DNA, the CDR3 is TGTGCCATCCGGCCTAGCGGGGACCAAGAGACCCAGTACTTC.

The chain links TRBV29-1 to TRBJ2-2; possibly TRBD2 for D (6 bases). V was trimmed by 7 bases and J by 8 bases, leaving 17 bases between them. The germline gives CDR1 SQVTM, CDR2 ANQGSEA. This CDR3 contains 13 residues. The CDR3 DNA reads TGCAGCGGAGTGGACTATCTCTCGGGGGAGCTGTTTTTT. Translated, it gives CSGVDYLSGELFF.